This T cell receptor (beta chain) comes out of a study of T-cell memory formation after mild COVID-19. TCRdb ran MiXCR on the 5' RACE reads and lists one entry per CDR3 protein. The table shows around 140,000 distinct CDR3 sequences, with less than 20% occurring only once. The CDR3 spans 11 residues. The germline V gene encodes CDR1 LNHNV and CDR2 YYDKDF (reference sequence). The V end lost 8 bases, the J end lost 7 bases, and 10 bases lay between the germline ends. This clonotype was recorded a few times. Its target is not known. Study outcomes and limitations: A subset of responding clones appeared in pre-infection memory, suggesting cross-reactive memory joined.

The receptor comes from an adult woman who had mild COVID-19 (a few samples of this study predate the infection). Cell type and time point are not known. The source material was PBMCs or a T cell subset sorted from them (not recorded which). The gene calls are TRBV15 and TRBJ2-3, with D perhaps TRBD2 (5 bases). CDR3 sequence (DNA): TGTGCCACCTCGGAGGCTAATACGCAGTATTTT. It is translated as CATSEANTQYF. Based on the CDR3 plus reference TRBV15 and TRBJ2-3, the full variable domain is DAMVIQNPRYQVTQFGKPVTLSCSQTLNHNVMYWYQQKSSQAPKLLFHYYDKDFNNEADTPDNFQSRRPNTSFCFLDIRSPGLGDTAMYLCATSEANTQYFGPGTRLTVL.